The rows below give T cell receptor beta chains drawn from one sample of a study of shared clonotypes between healthy human individuals. Assay: immunoSEQ multiplex PCR; the TCRdb copy retains only in-frame clones and omits some. The sample lists over a million clones, roughly 96% occurring once. The sample taken for sequencing was naive CD4+ T cells sorted from blood. These receptors were taken from a young man in good health. Both conserved end residues are part of each CDR3. A D gene is named only where the DNA matches it firmly.

TRBV27	TRBD2	18	TRBJ2-7	CASSLLPNRLAGGNEQYF	TGTGCCAGCAGTTTATTGCCGAATAGACTAGCGGGAGGGAACGAGCAGTACTTC
TRBV7-2	.	17	TRBJ2-1	CASSPSAAVSGLVTTFF	TGTGCCAGCAGCCCCTCAGCGGCGGTTAGCGGTTTGGTGACGACGTTCTTC
TRBV5-5	.	13	TRBJ1-4	CASSFTGREKLFF	TGTGCCAGCAGCTTTACAGGGCGGGAAAAACTGTTTTTT
TRBV11-2	.	14	TRBJ1-2	CASSLGSWNYGYTF	TGTGCCAGCAGCTTAGGCAGTTGGAACTATGGCTACACCTTC
TRBV5-6	.	16	TRBJ1-5	CASSSGAPYSNQPQHF	TGTGCCAGCAGCTCTGGGGCCCCTTATAGCAATCAGCCCCAGCATTTT
TRBV2	.	16	TRBJ1-2	CASSEFPIRRDYGYTF	TGTGCCAGCAGTGAATTTCCCATCCGCAGGGACTATGGCTACACCTTC
TRBV13	.	15	TRBJ2-1	CASSPGGSAYNEQFF	TGTGCCAGCAGCCCGGGCGGGTCGGCCTACAATGAGCAGTTCTTC
TRBV28	.	16	TRBJ1-1	CASSFNPAGVNTEAFF	TGTGCCAGCAGTTTTAACCCGGCAGGGGTTAACACTGAAGCTTTCTTT
TRBV5-1	TRBD1	18	TRBJ2-4	CASSPGTGWTGAKNIQYF	TGCGCCAGCAGCCCTGGGACAGGGTGGACGGGGGCCAAAAACATTCAGTACTTC
TRBV9	.	15	TRBJ2-1	CASSSRANRYNEQFF	TGTGCCAGCAGCTCCAGAGCTAACCGCTACAATGAGCAGTTCTTC